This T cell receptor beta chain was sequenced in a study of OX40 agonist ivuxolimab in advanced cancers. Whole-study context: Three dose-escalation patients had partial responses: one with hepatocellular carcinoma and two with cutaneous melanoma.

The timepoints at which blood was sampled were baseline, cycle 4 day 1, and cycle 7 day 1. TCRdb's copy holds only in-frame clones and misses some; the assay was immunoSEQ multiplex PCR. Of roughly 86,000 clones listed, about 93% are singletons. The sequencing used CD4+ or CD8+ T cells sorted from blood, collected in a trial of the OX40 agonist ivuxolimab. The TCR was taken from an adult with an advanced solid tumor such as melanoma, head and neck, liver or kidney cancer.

The CDR3 sequence is CASTEGEGQPQHF. For the CDR3, the DNA is TGTGCCAGCACCGAGGGGGAAGGGCAGCCCCAGCATTTT. V usage is TRBV2 and J usage is TRBJ1-5; possible D gene TRBD1, 6 bases. Germline lookup yields CDR1 SNHLY and CDR2 FYNNEI. V was pared by 7 bases and J by 7 bases, with 14 bases between. This CDR3 has 13 residues. Supplemented by reference TRBV2 and TRBJ1-5, the full variable domain reads EPEVTQTPSHQVTQMGQEVILRCVPISNHLYFYWYRQILGQKVEFLVSFYNNEISEKSEIFDDQFSVERPDGSNFTLKIRSTKLEDSAMYFCASTEGEGQPQHFGDGTRLSIL.